Listed below are T cell receptor beta chains from one sample, sequenced in a study of OX40 agonist ivuxolimab in advanced cancers. Using immunoSEQ multiplex PCR, the repertoire was profiled, and TCRdb retains in-frame clones only, with some absent. Of tens of thousands of clones in the sample, about 89% were seen once. Sequencing was performed on CD4+ or CD8+ T cells sorted from blood, taken in a trial of the OX40 agonist ivuxolimab. These receptors were taken from an adult with an advanced solid tumor such as melanoma, head and neck, liver or kidney cancer. CDR3s include the opening cysteine and the closing phenylalanine or tryptophan.

>TRBJ2-1|TRBV7-9
CASSSALTSGRGFGEQFF
>TRBJ2-7|TRBV28
CASSNGAGMREQYF
>TRBJ1-3|TRBV28
CASSFDSIPLGLVTIYF
>TRBJ2-7|TRBV5-4
CASSLDYKAYEQYF
>TRBJ1-4|TRBV7-6
CASSLRTNEKLFF
>TRBJ2-2|TRBV4-3
CASSQDEGARELFF
>TRBJ1-1|TRBV7-9
CASRGPGVAEAFF
>TRBJ2-3|TRBV19
CASSIMGVGDTQYF
>TRBJ2-7|TRBV7-2
CASSRPGSYPPYEQYF
>TRBJ2-1|TRBV27
CASSLSAGVGSNEQFF
>TRBJ1-4|TRBV14
CASSQDWTANNEKLFF
>TRBJ2-3|TRBV5-6
CASSLGTAGTQYF
>TRBJ2-7|TRBV28
CASRILGEDDEQYF
>TRBJ1-5|TRBV2
CASSEAGEGGQPQHF
>TRBJ2-7|TRBV2
CASSPTRSYEQYF
>TRBJ2-7|TRBV7-7
CASSLDGRGLEF
>TRBJ2-1|TRBV5-6
CASSLALAGNNGEQFF
>TRBJ2-1|TRBV19
CASSIDLEGGNEQFF
>TRBJ1-5|TRBV6-1
CASSDRVYSNQPQHF
>TRBJ2-2|TRBV28
CASSSHFYDRESGELFF
>TRBJ2-3|TRBV15
CATSRDTGGQGNLGDTQYF
>TRBJ1-3|TRBV6-1
CASSVTQGSAGNTIYF
>TRBJ2-1|TRBV11-3
CASTGTSGRASEQFF
>TRBJ2-5|TRBV5-1
CASSRWTSGSRETQYF
>TRBJ2-1|TRBV5-6
CASSKPRESYNEQFF
>TRBJ2-7|TRBV10-3
CAISPGTGSYEQYF
>TRBJ2-3|TRBV10-1
CASSESILAGGSDTQYF
>TRBJ2-3|TRBV7-9
CASSLLTDTQYF